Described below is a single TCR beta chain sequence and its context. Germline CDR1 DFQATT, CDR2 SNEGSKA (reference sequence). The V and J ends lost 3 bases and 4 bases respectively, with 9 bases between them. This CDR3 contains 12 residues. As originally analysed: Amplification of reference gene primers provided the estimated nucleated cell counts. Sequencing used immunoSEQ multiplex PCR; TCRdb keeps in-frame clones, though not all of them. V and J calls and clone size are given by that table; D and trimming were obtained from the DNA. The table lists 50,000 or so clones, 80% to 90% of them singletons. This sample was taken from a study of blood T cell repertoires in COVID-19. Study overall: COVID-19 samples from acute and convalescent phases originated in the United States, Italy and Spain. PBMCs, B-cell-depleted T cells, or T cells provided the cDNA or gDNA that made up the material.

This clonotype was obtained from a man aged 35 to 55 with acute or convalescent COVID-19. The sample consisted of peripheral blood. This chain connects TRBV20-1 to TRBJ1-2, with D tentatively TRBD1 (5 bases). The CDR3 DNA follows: TGCAGTGCTAGTCAGGGTGCCTATGGCTACACCTTC. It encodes CSASQGAYGYTF.